The 14 T cell receptor beta chains in this list originate from one sample, sequenced in a study of blood T cells in healthy people across ages. A second PCR of 7 to 11 cycles used a sample-barcoded 5' primer and a J-beta primer mix. TCRdb reprocessed the 5' RACE reads via MiXCR and lists one record per CDR3 protein. This table holds around 1,500,000 distinct CDR3 sequences, over 25% found once. The sample comprised blood. These receptors were obtained from a woman aged 25 to 45 in good health.

The chain joins TRBV14 to TRBJ1-2, with D perhaps matching TRBD1 (5 bases). Between the trimmed V and J ends, which lost 2 bases and 2 bases, there was a span of 12 bases. The CDR3 is 15 residues long. The germline gives CDR1 SGHDN, CDR2 FVKESK. The CDR3 sequence is CASSQNPGRNYGYTF. For the CDR3, the DNA is TGTGCCAGCAGCCAAAACCCGGGACGCAACTATGGCTACACCTTC.

The gene calls are TRBV5-1 and TRBJ1-2; weak D call: TRBD1 (5 bases). Germline CDR1 and CDR2: SGHRS and YFSETQ. The CDR3 totals 14 residues. Trimming left V 4 bases short and J 0 bases short, with 10 bases between. The CDR3 DNA is TGCGCCAGCAGCCCGACAGCGGCTAACTATGGCTACACCTTC. Its translation: CASSPTAANYGYTF.

Concerning this clonotype: Relative to the germline gene, one junction end is altered; a read error may explain this. The chain uses TRBV18 and TRBJ1-2; TRBD1 might be the D (5 bases). The CDR3 has 13 residues. In germline, CDR1 is KGHSH, CDR2 LQKENI. The CDR3 DNA reads as TGTGCCAACTCAGGGACCATCAGTGGTGGCTACACCTTC. As protein: CANSGTISGGYTF.

J is TRBJ2-1 and V is TRBV28, with no clear D. The CDR3 runs 18 residues. Trimming removed 6 bases from V and 4 bases from J, with 25 bases in between. Germline-derived CDR1 and CDR2 are MDHEN and SYDVKM. In DNA form, the CDR3 reads TGTGCCAGCAGGGGTTGGGCCCCTCTCATGCGATCGTACAATGAGCAGTTCTTC. This sequence encodes CASRGWAPLMRSYNEQFF.

The chain is built from TRBV7-2 and TRBJ2-7, with a possible D match to TRBD2 (6 bases). Germline V lookup: CDR1 SGHTA, CDR2 FQGNSA. V was pared by 2 bases and J by 1 base, with 18 bases between. The length of the CDR3 is 17 residues. The CDR3 DNA sequence: TGTGCCAGCAGCTTAATCGTTTTGGCAGCGGGTTCCTACGAGCAGTACTTC. Translation: CASSLIVLAAGSYEQYF.

Regarding this clonotype: The junction and the germline gene differ at one end; a read error may be behind it. The chain joins TRBV7-2 to TRBJ2-1; D may be TRBD2 (5 bases). Germline CDR1 reads SGHTA; CDR2 reads FQGNSA. The CDR3 totals 11 residues. The CDR3 reads CASGLRLPKIF. CDR3 DNA sequence: TGTGCCAGCGGACTCCGACTCCCGAAGATCTTC.

The chain employs TRBV20-1 and TRBJ1-3, with unresolved D. The CDR3 consists of 15 residues. Germline lookup yields CDR1 DFQATT and CDR2 SNEGSKA (reference sequence). Between the trimmed V and J ends, which lost 6 bases and 2 bases, there was a span of 17 bases. The CDR3 coding sequence is TGCAGTGCACGAAGCGGGGAGGAACCTGGAAACACCATATATTTT. Amino acids: CSARSGEEPGNTIYF.

This clonotype turned up a few times. This chain joins TRBV20-1 and TRBJ2-1, with 8 bases lining up with TRBD1. The CDR3 runs 17 residues. V trimming: 5 bases; J trimming: 0 bases; junction bases outside the gene matches: 12. Germline V CDR1 and CDR2: DFQATT, SNEGSKA (reference sequence). In DNA, the CDR3 is TGCAGTGCTTGGGGACAGGTCAGCCTAAACTCCTACAATGAGCAGTTCTTC. It specifies CSAWGQVSLNSYNEQFF.

Note on this clonotype: It may be a read error: a sequence one base away is much more abundant. V is TRBV7-2 and J is TRBJ2-7; possibly TRBD1 for D (6 bases). Between the trimmed V and J ends, which lost 5 bases and 3 bases, there was a span of 14 bases. This CDR3 comprises 14 residues. CDR1 is SGHTA, CDR2 FQGNSA, per germline. CDR3 sequence reads: CASSPEQGIYEQYF. For the CDR3, the DNA is TGTGCCAGCAGCCCGGAACAGGGAATCTACGAGCAGTACTTC.

DNA for the CDR3: TGTGCCATCCGGGACGATTATGGCTACACCTTC. Its translation: CAIRDDYGYTF. The rearrangement links TRBV10-3 to TRBJ1-2, with a possible D match to TRBD1 (5 bases). V lost 8 bases and J 5 bases, leaving 9 bases between the germline ends. Germline V gene sequence: CDR1 ENHRY, CDR2 SYGVKD. This CDR3 contains 11 residues.

This clonotype was observed a handful of times. The rearrangement uses TRBV12-5 and TRBJ2-2, with 7 bases that match TRBD1. The CDR3 is 18 residues long. With V trimmed by 0 bases and J by 3 bases, 10 bases remained unmatched. The V gene's germline CDR1 is LGHNT and CDR2 FRNRAP. The CDR3, as DNA: TGTGCTAGTGGTTTGGTATTAAGGGGACAGTCCTACACCGGGGAGCTGTTTTTT. It yields the protein CASGLVLRGQSYTGELFF. The whole variable domain, filled in from reference TRBV12-5 and TRBJ2-2, reads DARVTQTPRHKVTEMGQEVTMRCQPILGHNTVFWYRQTMMQGLELLAYFRNRAPLDDSGMPKDRFSAEMPDATLATLKIQPSEPRDSAVYFCASGLVLRGQSYTGELFFGEGSRLTVL.

A remark on this clonotype: The junction departs from the called germline gene at one end, perhaps through a read error. The CDR3 reads CASSEFLEVVPYNEQFF. CDR3 sequence (DNA): TGTGCTAGCAGTGAATTTCTCGAGGTTGTGCCCTACAATGAGCAGTTCTTC. This sequence joins TRBV6-1 and TRBJ2-1, with D hard to call. Germline CDR1 reads MNHNS; CDR2 reads SASEGT. The CDR3 consists of 17 residues.

Written as DNA, the CDR3 is TGCAGTGCCCCCGCCGGGGAGCTTGATTCACCCCTCCACTTT. This gives the protein CSAPAGELDSPLHF. The chain employs TRBV20-1 and TRBJ1-6, with unresolved D. This CDR3 comprises 14 residues. V shed 6 bases and J shed 8 bases, with 17 bases lying between them. In germline, CDR1 is DFQATT, CDR2 SNEGSKA (reference sequence).

This chain links TRBV5-1 with TRBJ2-5, with a possible D match to TRBD2 (6 bases). The V gene's germline CDR1 is SGHRS and CDR2 YFSETQ. The CDR3 spans 14 residues. V was cut by 0 bases and J by 6 bases, with 12 bases left in between. The CDR3 DNA follows: TGCGCCAGCAGCTTGGCCGCGGGGACGCAGACCCAGTACTTC. Amino acids: CASSLAAGTQTQYF.